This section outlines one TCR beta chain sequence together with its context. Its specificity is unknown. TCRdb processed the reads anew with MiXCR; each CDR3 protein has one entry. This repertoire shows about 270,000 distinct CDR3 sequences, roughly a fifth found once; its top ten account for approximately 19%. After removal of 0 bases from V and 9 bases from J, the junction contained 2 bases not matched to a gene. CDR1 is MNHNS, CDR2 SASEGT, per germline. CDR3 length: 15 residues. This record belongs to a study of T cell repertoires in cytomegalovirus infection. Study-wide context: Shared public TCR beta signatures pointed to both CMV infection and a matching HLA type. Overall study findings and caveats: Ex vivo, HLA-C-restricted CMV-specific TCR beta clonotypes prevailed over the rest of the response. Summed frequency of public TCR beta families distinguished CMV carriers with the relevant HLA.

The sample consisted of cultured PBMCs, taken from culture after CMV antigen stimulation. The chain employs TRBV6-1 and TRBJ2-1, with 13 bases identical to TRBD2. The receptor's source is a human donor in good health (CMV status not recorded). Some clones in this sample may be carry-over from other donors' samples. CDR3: CASSEAGLAGSEQFF. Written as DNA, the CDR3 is TGTGCCAGCAGTGAAGCGGGACTAGCGGGATCTGAGCAGTTCTTC.